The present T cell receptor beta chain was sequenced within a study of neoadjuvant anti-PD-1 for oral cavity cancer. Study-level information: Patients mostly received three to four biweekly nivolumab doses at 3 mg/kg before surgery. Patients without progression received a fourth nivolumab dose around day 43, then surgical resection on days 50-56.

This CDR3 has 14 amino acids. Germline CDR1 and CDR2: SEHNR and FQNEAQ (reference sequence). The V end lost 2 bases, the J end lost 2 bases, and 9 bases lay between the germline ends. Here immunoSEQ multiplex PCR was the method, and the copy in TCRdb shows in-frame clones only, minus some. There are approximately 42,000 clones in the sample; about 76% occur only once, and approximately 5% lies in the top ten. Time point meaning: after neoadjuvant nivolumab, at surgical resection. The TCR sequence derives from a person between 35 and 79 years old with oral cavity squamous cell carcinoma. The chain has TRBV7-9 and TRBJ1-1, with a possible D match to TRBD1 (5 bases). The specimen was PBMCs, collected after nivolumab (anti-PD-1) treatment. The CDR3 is CASSLLQGNTEAFF. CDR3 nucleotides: TGTGCCAGCAGCTTATTGCAGGGTAACACTGAAGCTTTCTTT.